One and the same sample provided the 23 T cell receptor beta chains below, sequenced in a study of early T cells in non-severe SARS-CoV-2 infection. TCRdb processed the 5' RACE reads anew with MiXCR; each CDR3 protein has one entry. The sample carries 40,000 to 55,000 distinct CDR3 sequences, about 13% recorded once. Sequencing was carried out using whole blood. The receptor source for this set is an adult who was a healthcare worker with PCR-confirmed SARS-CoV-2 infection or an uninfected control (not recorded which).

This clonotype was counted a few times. The CDR3: CSARPGHAITGELFF. The CDR3, as DNA: TGCAGTGCTCGCCCGGGACACGCGATCACCGGGGAGCTGTTTTTT. The chain links TRBV20-1 to TRBJ2-2; D perhaps matches TRBD1 (6 bases). This CDR3 comprises 15 residues. CDR1 and CDR2 (germline): DFQATT, SNEGSKA (reference sequence). The V end was cut by 5 bases, the J end by 4 bases, with 17 bases between.

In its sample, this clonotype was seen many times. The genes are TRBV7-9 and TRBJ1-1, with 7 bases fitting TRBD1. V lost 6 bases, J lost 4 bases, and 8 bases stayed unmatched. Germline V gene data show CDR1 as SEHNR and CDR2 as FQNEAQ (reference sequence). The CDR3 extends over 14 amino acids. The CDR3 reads CASSFDRAGTEAFF. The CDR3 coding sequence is TGTGCCAGCAGTTTCGACAGGGCTGGCACTGAAGCTTTCTTT.

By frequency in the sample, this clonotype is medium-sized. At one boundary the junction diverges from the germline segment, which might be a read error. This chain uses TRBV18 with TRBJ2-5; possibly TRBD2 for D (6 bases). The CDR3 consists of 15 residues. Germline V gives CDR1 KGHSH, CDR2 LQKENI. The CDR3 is CASSPRQDGGSTGLF. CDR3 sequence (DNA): TGTGCCAGCTCACCACGTCAGGACGGGGGAAGCACTGGGCTATTC.

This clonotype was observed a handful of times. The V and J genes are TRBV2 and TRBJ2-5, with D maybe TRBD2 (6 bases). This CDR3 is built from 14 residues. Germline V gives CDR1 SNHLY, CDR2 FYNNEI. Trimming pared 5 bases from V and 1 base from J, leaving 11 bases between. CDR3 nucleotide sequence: TGTGCCAGCAGTTCCCGCGGGATCCAAGAGACCCAGTACTTC. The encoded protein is CASSSRGIQETQYF.

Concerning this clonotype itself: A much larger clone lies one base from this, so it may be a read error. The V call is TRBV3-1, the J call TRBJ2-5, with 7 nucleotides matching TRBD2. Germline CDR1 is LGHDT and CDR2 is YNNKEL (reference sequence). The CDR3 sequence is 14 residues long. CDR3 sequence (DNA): TGTGCCAGCAGCCGAGCGGGAACCCAAGAGACCCAGAACTTC. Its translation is CASSRAGTQETQNF.

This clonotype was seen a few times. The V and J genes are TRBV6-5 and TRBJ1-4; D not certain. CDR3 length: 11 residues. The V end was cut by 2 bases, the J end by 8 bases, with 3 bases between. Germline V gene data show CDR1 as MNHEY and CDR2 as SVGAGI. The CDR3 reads CASSYAEKLFF. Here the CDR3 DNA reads TGTGCCAGCAGTTACGCCGAAAAACTGTTTTTT.

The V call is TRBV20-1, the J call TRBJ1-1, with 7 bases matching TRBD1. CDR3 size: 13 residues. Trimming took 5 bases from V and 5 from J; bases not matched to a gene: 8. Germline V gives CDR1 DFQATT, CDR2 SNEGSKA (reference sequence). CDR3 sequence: CSALKGAATEAFF. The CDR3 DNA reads TGCAGTGCTCTTAAGGGGGCGGCGACTGAAGCTTTCTTT.

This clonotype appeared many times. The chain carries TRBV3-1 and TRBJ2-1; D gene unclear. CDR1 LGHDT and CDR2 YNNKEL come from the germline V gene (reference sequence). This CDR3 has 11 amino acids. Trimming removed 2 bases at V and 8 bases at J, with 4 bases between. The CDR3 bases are TGTGCCAGCAGCCAAATTGATGAGCAGTTCTTC. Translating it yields CASSQIDEQFF.

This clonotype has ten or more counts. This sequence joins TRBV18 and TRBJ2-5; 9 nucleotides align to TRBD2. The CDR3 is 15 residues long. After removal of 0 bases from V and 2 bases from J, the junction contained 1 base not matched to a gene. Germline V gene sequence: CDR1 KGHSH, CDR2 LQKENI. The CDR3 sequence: CASSPPGLAQETQYF. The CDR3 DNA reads TGTGCCAGCTCACCACCGGGACTAGCTCAAGAGACCCAGTACTTC. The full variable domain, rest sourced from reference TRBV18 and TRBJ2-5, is NAGVMQNPRHLVRRRGQEARLRCSPMKGHSHVYWYRQLPEEGLKFMVYLQKENIIDESGMPKERFSAEFPKEGPSILRIQQVVRGDSAAYFCASSPPGLAQETQYFGPGTRLLVL.

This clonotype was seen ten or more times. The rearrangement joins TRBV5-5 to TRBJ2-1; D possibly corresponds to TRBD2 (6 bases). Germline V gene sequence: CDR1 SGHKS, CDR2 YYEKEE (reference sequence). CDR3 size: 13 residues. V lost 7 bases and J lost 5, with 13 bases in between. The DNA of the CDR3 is TGTGCCAGCCCCGGGACTGCAGACAATGAGCAGTTCTTC. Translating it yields CASPGTADNEQFF. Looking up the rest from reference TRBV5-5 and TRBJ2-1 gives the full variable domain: DAGVTQSPTHLIKTRGQQVTLRCSPISGHKSVSWYQQVLGQGPQFIFQYYEKEERGRGNFPDRFSARQFPNYSSELNVNALLLGDSALYLCASPGTADNEQFFGPGTRLTVL.

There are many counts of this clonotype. The DNA of the CDR3 is TGCAGTGCGAGAAAGGGGCCCAGGGGAGCCCAGTACTTC. It specifies CSARKGPRGAQYF. The chain has TRBV20-1 and TRBJ2-5; D perhaps matches TRBD1 (6 bases). Between the trimmed V and J ends, which lost 6 bases and 9 bases, there was a span of 20 bases. The CDR3 length is 13 residues. Germline V CDR1 and CDR2: DFQATT, SNEGSKA (reference sequence).

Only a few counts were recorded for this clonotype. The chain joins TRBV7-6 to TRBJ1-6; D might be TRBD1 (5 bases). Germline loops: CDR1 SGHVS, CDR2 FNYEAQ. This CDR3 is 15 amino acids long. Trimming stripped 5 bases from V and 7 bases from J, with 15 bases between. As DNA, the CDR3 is TGTGCCAGCAGCCCCAGGGACGGGGTAAATTCACCCCTCCACTTT. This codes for CASSPRDGVNSPLHF.

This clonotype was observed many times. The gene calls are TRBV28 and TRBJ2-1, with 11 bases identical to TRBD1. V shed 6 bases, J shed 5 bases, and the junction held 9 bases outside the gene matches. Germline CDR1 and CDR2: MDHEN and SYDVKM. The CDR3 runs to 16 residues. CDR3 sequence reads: CASSRDRGFPHNEQFF. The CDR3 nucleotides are TGTGCCAGCAGCCGGGACAGGGGGTTCCCCCACAATGAGCAGTTCTTC.

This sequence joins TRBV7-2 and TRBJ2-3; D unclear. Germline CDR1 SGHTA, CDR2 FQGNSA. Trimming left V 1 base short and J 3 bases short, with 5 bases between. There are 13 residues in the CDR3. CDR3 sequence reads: CASSLVTTDTQYF. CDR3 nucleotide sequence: TGTGCCAGCAGCTTAGTTACAACAGATACGCAGTATTTT.

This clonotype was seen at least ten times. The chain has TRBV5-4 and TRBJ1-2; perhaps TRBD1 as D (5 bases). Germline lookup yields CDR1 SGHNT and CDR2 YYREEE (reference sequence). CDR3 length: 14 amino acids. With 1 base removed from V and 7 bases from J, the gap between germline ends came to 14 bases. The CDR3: CASSLRQPLSGYTF. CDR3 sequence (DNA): TGTGCCAGCAGCTTGAGACAGCCGCTGAGTGGCTACACCTTC.

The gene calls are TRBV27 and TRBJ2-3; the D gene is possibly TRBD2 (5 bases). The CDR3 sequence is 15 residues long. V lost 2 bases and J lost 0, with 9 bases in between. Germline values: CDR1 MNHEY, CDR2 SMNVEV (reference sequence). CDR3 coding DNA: TGTGCCAGCAGTTTAAGGACTCCTAGCACAGATACGCAGTATTTT. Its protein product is CASSLRTPSTDTQYF.

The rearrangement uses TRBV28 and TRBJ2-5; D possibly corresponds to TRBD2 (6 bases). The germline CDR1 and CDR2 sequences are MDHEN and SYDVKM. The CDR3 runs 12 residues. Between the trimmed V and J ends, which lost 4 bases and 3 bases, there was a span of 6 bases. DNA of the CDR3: TGTGCCAGCAGTTCGGGGGAAGAGACCCAGTACTTC. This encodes CASSSGEETQYF.

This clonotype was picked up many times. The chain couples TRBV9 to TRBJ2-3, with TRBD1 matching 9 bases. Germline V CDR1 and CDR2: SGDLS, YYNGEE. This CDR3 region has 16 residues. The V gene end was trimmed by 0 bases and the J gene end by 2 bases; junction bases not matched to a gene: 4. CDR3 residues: CASSVGDRALTDTQYF. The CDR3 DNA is TGTGCCAGCAGCGTAGGGGACAGGGCCCTCACAGATACGCAGTATTTT.

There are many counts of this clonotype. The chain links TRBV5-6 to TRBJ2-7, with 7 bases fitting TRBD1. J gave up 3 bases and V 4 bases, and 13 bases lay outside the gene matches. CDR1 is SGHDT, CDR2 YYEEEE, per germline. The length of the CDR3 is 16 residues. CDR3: CASSLKPYRGRYEQYF. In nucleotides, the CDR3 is TGTGCCAGCAGCCTAAAACCTTATAGGGGGCGCTACGAGCAGTACTTC.

In nucleotides, the CDR3 is TGTGCCAGCAGCAATTTGACAGCCTTGAACACTGAAGCTTTCTTT. Translating gives CASSNLTALNTEAFF. V usage is TRBV21-1 and J usage is TRBJ1-1; the table names TRBD1, a call not compared with the DNA. TRBV21-1 is an annotated pseudogene. The CDR3 totals 15 residues.

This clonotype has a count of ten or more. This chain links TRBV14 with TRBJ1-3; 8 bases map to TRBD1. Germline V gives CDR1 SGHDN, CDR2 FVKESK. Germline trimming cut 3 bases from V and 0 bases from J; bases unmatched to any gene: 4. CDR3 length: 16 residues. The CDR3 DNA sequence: TGTGCCAGCAGCCAGGGACAGGTTAACTCTGGAAACACCATATATTTT. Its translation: CASSQGQVNSGNTIYF.

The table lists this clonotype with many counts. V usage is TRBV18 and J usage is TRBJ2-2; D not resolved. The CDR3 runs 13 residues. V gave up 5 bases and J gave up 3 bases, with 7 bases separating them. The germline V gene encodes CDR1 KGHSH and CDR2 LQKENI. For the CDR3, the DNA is TGTGCCAGCTCAAAATCTCACACCGGGGAGCTGTTTTTT. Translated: CASSKSHTGELFF.

The CDR3 coding sequence is TGTGCCAGCAGTTTCTCCTGGGAGGCAGCCCGATTTAGCTACGAGCAGTACTTC. It encodes CASSFSWEAARFSYEQYF. J is TRBJ2-7 and V is TRBV27, with a weak D call TRBD2 (6 bases). V was cut by 3 bases and J by 3 bases, with 24 bases left in between. Germline V gene lookup returns CDR1 MNHEY and CDR2 SMNVEV (reference sequence). The CDR3 is made up of 18 amino acids.